The 27 T cell receptor beta chains below come from one sample, sequenced in a study of cytomegalovirus exposure and HLA in healthy donors. Primers included in the PCR were 60 Vbeta and 13 Jbeta primers. Assay used: immunoSEQ multiplex PCR; TCRdb lists only in-frame clones, some missing. This table holds under 130,000 clones. Input material: PBMCs. These receptors were obtained from a man aged 45 to 65 in good health and CMV-seronegative.

The rearrangement uses TRBV25-1 and TRBJ1-4; D not certain. The CDR3 has 14 amino acids. Germline assignment: CDR1 MGHDK and CDR2 SYGVNS. V was trimmed by 6 bases and J by 7 bases, leaving 15 bases between them. The DNA of the CDR3 is TGTGCCAGCAGAGACCCCGTTGAGGGTGAAAAACTGTTTTTT. This sequence encodes CASRDPVEGEKLFF.

The rearrangement links TRBV18 to TRBJ1-4; D remains unclear. The CDR3 length is 11 residues. Germline-derived CDR1 and CDR2 are KGHSH and LQKENI. The V gene lost 3 bases and the J gene lost 8 bases, with 4 bases spanning the gap. CDR3 sequence reads: CASSPSEKLFF. The DNA of the CDR3 is TGTGCCAGCTCACCTTCAGAAAAACTGTTTTTT.

This chain links TRBV6-6 with TRBJ1-6, with D hard to call. The V gene lost 5 bases and the J gene lost 5 bases, with 7 bases spanning the gap. The CDR3 consists of 13 residues. Germline CDR1 and CDR2: MNHNY and SVGAGI (reference sequence). CDR3 loop: CASSPRDNSPLHF. The CDR3 region has the DNA TGTGCCAGCAGTCCCCGGGATAATTCACCCCTCCACTTT.

This sequence joins TRBV18 and TRBJ1-4, with 7 bases matching TRBD1. The ends lost 6 bases at V and 0 bases at J; junction bases unmatched: 7. The CDR3 loop spans 16 amino acids. The germline V gene encodes CDR1 KGHSH and CDR2 LQKENI. As DNA, the CDR3 is TGTGCCAGCTCGTTGTCACAGGGGACAACTAATGAAAAACTGTTTTTT. It is translated as CASSLSQGTTNEKLFF.

This sequence joins TRBV7-8 and TRBJ2-5; D is perhaps TRBD1 (6 bases). Germline assignment: CDR1 SGHVS and CDR2 FQNEAQ. CDR3 length: 15 residues. V shed 5 bases and J shed 1 base, with 14 bases lying between them. The CDR3 bases are TGTGCCAGCAGCCCCCACAGGGCCGTCCAAGAGACCCAGTACTTC. This sequence encodes CASSPHRAVQETQYF. Drawing the rest from reference TRBV7-8 and TRBJ2-5, the complete variable domain is GAGVSQSPRYKVAKRGQDVALRCDPISGHVSLFWYQQALGQGPEFLTYFQNEAQLDKSGLPSDRFFAERPEGSVSTLKIQRTQQEDSAVYLCASSPHRAVQETQYFGPGTRLLVL.

The gene calls are TRBV5-4 and TRBJ1-2; 8 bases map to TRBD1. V lost 3 bases to trimming and J lost 4 bases; unmatched junction nucleotides: 5. Germline assignment: CDR1 SGHNT and CDR2 YYREEE (reference sequence). CDR3 size: 14 residues. CDR3 protein: CASSSTGGSYGYTF. The DNA for the CDR3 is TGTGCCAGCAGCTCAACAGGGGGGAGCTATGGCTACACCTTC.

This chain joins TRBV25-1 and TRBJ2-7, with 9 bases matching TRBD2. There are 15 residues in the CDR3. V trimming: 1 base; J trimming: 3 bases; junction bases outside the gene matches: 4. Germline V gene data show CDR1 as MGHDK and CDR2 as SYGVNS. As DNA, the CDR3 is TGTGCCAGCAGTGAATGGGCTAGCGGGATCTACGAGCAGTACTTC. Encoded protein: CASSEWASGIYEQYF.

The chain is built from TRBV29-1 and TRBJ2-3, with 7 bases matching TRBD1. The CDR3 consists of 12 residues. The J segment lost 7 bases and the V segment lost 4 bases, leaving 5 bases of the junction unmatched. Per germline, CDR1 SQVTM and CDR2 ANQGSEA. The DNA of the CDR3 is TGCAGCGTTGTCAGGGGGTTAAATACGCAGTATTTT. Its protein is CSVVRGLNTQYF.

This sequence joins TRBV11-2 and TRBJ2-3; no reliable D call. Germline CDR1 and CDR2: SGHAT and FQNNGV. V lost 4 bases to trimming and J lost 3 bases, with 14 bases between them. The CDR3 extends over 15 amino acids. This chain's CDR3 is CASSSESPTTDTQYF. The CDR3 DNA follows: TGTGCCAGCAGCTCAGAGTCCCCAACAACAGATACGCAGTATTTT.

V and J are TRBV7-2 and TRBJ1-2; no clear D gene. CDR1 and CDR2 (germline): SGHTA, FQGNSA. Deletions cut 5 bases from V and 8 bases from J, with 18 bases between. CDR3 length equals 14 residues. The CDR3 DNA follows: TGTGCCAGCAGCCTGGGGAGCGCAAAAAGGGGCTACACCTTC. The encoded protein is CASSLGSAKRGYTF. The full variable domain, completed using reference TRBV7-2 and TRBJ1-2, is GAGVSQSPSNKVTEKGKDVELRCDPISGHTALYWYRQSLGQGLEFLIYFQGNSAPDKSGLPSDRFSAERTGGSVSTLTIQRTQQEDSAVYLCASSLGSAKRGYTFGSGTRLTVV.

This sequence joins TRBV7-2 and TRBJ1-5; TRBD1 might be the D (5 bases). From germline, CDR1 is SGHTA and CDR2 FQGNSA. V lost 3 bases and J lost 3, with 9 bases in between. CDR3 length: 14 residues. The DNA of the CDR3 is TGTGCCAGCAGCTTTGGGGGGTTCAATCAGCCCCAGCATTTT. As protein: CASSFGGFNQPQHF.

This chain connects TRBV15 to TRBJ1-5; a possible D gene is TRBD1 (5 bases). The V gene lost 3 bases and the J gene lost 2 bases, with 14 bases spanning the gap. CDR1 and CDR2 (germline): LNHNV, YYDKDF (reference sequence). The CDR3 runs to 16 residues. Written as DNA, the CDR3 is TGTGCCACCAGCAGCAGAGCTGGGGGGGGCAATCAGCCCCAGCATTTT. Amino acids: CATSSRAGGGNQPQHF.

The chain carries TRBV4-1 and TRBJ1-4, with D unclear. Germline V gives CDR1 MGHRA, CDR2 YSYEKL. V was cut by 6 bases and J by 0 bases, with 8 bases left in between. The CDR3 runs to 14 residues. This CDR3 reads CASSLYATNEKLFF. Here the CDR3 DNA reads TGCGCCAGCAGTCTCTATGCAACTAATGAAAAACTGTTTTTT.

The chain has TRBV9 and TRBJ1-1; D is perhaps TRBD1 (5 bases). V lost 3 bases and J lost 7, with 19 bases in between. CDR1 is SGDLS and CDR2 is YYNGEE in the germline V gene. The CDR3 spans 15 residues. CDR3 amino acids: CASSGPRFGAGEAFF. CDR3 bases: TGTGCCAGCAGCGGGCCCAGGTTTGGGGCAGGTGAAGCTTTCTTT.

CDR3 DNA sequence: TGCGCCAGCAGCCCCGACTTACAGGGACACTATGGCTACACCTTC. Translating gives CASSPDLQGHYGYTF. V is TRBV5-1 and J is TRBJ1-2; tentative D call: TRBD1 (6 bases). The CDR3 sequence is 15 residues long. Germline CDR1 is SGHRS and CDR2 is YFSETQ. V was pared by 4 bases and J by 3 bases, with 16 bases between.

The chain couples TRBV2 to TRBJ2-1; 15 bases fit TRBD2. The CDR3 spans 15 residues. Germline V gene data show CDR1 as SNHLY and CDR2 as FYNNEI. J was trimmed by 7 bases and V by 6 bases; bases with no gene match: 4. The CDR3 protein is CASSRTSGRVNEQFF. The CDR3 coding sequence is TGTGCCAGCAGCCGGACTAGCGGGAGGGTGAATGAGCAGTTCTTC.

The chain combines TRBV15 with TRBJ1-1; TRBD1 might be the D (6 bases). This CDR3 is built from 13 residues. Trimming removed 9 bases at V and 2 bases at J, with 13 bases between. Germline V lookup: CDR1 LNHNV, CDR2 YYDKDF (reference sequence). This chain's CDR3 is CATRLTGNTEAFF. The DNA of the CDR3 is TGTGCCACGAGATTGACAGGTAACACTGAAGCTTTCTTT.

V is TRBV7-9 and J is TRBJ1-6; D gene unclear. The CDR3 spans 14 residues. V dropped 3 bases and J dropped 3 bases, with 6 bases sitting between them. Germline loops: CDR1 SEHNR, CDR2 FQNEAQ (reference sequence). The CDR3 DNA is TGTGCCAGCAGCTTTCGGGACTATAATTCACCCCTCCACTTT. It translates to CASSFRDYNSPLHF.

The chain recombines TRBV7-9 with TRBJ1-1; D ambiguous. The germline V gene encodes CDR1 SEHNR and CDR2 FQNEAQ (reference sequence). This CDR3 comprises 13 residues. With 2 bases removed from V and 8 bases from J, the gap between germline ends came to 12 bases. CDR3 region: CASSLSRGAEAFF. The CDR3 DNA follows: TGTGCCAGCAGCTTATCCCGGGGTGCGGAAGCTTTCTTT.

The chain employs TRBV7-9 and TRBJ2-3; TRBD2 agrees at 9 bases. V shed 3 bases and J 4 bases; nucleotides not matched to a gene: 5. Germline V gene sequence: CDR1 SEHNR, CDR2 FQNEAQ (reference sequence). This CDR3 contains 15 residues. The CDR3 DNA follows: TGTGCCAGCAGCTTTTCAGCGGGGGGCCCAGATACGCAGTATTTT. Amino acids: CASSFSAGGPDTQYF. The full variable domain, with the rest looked up from reference TRBV7-9 and TRBJ2-3, is DTGVSQNPRHKITKRGQNVTFRCDPISEHNRLYWYRQTLGQGPEFLTYFQNEAQLEKSRLLSDRFSAERPKGSFSTLEIQRTEQGDSAMYLCASSFSAGGPDTQYFGPGTRLTVL.

The chain joins TRBV10-1 to TRBJ2-1; tentatively, D is TRBD2 (7 bases). V was trimmed by 11 bases and J by 3 bases, leaving 20 bases between them. In germline, CDR1 is WNHNN, CDR2 SYGVQD (reference sequence). This CDR3 has 15 residues. In DNA, the CDR3 is TGCGCCGGCGCTTCCGGGGGGCTGTACTACAATGAGCAGTTCTTC. Translation gives CAGASGGLYYNEQFF.

The chain recombines TRBV13 with TRBJ1-2; D is unresolved. Between the trimmed V and J ends, which lost 5 bases and 8 bases, there was a span of 18 bases. Per germline, CDR1 PRHDT and CDR2 FYEKMQ (reference sequence). The CDR3 covers 14 residues. CDR3 DNA sequence: TGTGCCAGCAGCACCTGGACCTTTGCTAGCGGCTACACCTTC. Translation: CASSTWTFASGYTF.

The chain links TRBV29-1 to TRBJ1-5, with 11 bases lining up with TRBD1. The V gene end was trimmed by 6 bases and the J gene end by 5 bases; junction bases not matched to a gene: 12. The CDR3 loop spans 16 amino acids. The germline CDR1 and CDR2 sequences are SQVTM and ANQGSEA. The CDR3 sequence is CSVASGTGGHYQPQHF. DNA for the CDR3: TGCAGCGTCGCCAGCGGGACAGGGGGACACTATCAGCCCCAGCATTTT.

This sequence joins TRBV15 and TRBJ2-7, with D perhaps TRBD1 (5 bases). Germline CDR1 is LNHNV and CDR2 is YYDKDF (reference sequence). Deletions cut 5 bases from V and 5 bases from J, with 13 bases between. The CDR3 covers 13 residues. CDR3: CATSPGWSDEQYF. DNA for the CDR3: TGTGCCACCAGCCCAGGGTGGTCCGACGAGCAGTACTTC.

This chain joins TRBV2 and TRBJ1-5; 8 bases agree with TRBD1. The CDR3 loop spans 15 amino acids. CDR1 and CDR2 (germline): SNHLY, FYNNEI. The junction had 8 bases not matched to a gene; V was cut back by 6 bases and J by 4 bases. CDR3 sequence: CASRVTGGRNQPQHF. As DNA, the CDR3 is TGTGCCAGCAGGGTAACAGGGGGGAGGAATCAGCCCCAGCATTTT.

The gene calls are TRBV5-1 and TRBJ2-2; 7 bases map to TRBD2. Germline V gene sequence: CDR1 SGHRS, CDR2 YFSETQ. The ends lost 0 bases at V and 0 bases at J; junction bases unmatched: 5. The CDR3 loop spans 17 amino acids. Written as DNA, the CDR3 is TGCGCCAGCAGCTTGGATGGGGGGGAAGCGAACACCGGGGAGCTGTTTTTT. Its protein product is CASSLDGGEANTGELFF.

The rearrangement joins TRBV4-3 to TRBJ1-2; 7 positions match TRBD1. J lost 4 bases, V lost 0 bases, and 8 bases had no gene match. The CDR3 totals 16 residues. Looked up from germline, CDR1 is LGHNA and CDR2 is YSLEER. Here the CDR3 reads CASSQDKDRRTYGYTF. In DNA, the CDR3 is TGCGCCAGCAGCCAAGACAAGGACAGGAGGACCTATGGCTACACCTTC.